Here is one T cell receptor beta chain with its context. Antigen unknown. This CDR3 region has 13 residues. CDR1 and CDR2 from the germline V gene are SQVTM and ANQGSEA. With 3 bases clipped from V and 6 bases from J, the junction kept 7 bases outside the gene matches. The validation cohort, a group of more than 95 subjects, included the donors and was separate from the approximately 650-subject first cohort. The entry originates in a study of cytomegalovirus exposure and HLA in healthy donors. Background on the study: According to later analysis, the same platform produced the roughly 110 validation and around 730 first-cohort repertoires. Study-level findings and limits: Among TCR sequences, most were rare, though some public TCRs appeared in many donors.

Assay: immunoSEQ multiplex PCR; the TCRdb copy retains only in-frame clones and omits some. The table includes some 60,000 clones, about 94% detected once. The sequenced sample was PBMCs. This chain joins TRBV29-1 and TRBJ2-7, with 8 nucleotides matching TRBD2. The clonotype originates from a man aged 18 to 30 in good health and CMV-seropositive. This CDR3 reads CSVEGGLVPEQYF. CDR3 nucleotide sequence: TGCAGCGTTGAGGGGGGACTAGTCCCCGAGCAGTACTTC.